A single sample gave rise to the 24 T cell receptor beta chains below, sequenced in a study of CD4 T cells in relation to SARS-CoV-2 and coronaviruses. Generated by immunoSEQ multiplex PCR, the TCRdb table keeps only in-frame clones and is missing some. The table includes about 23,000 clones, over 60% detected once. Unexposed donor CD4+ T cells date from about 2010-2018, before the COVID-19 pandemic. CD4+ T cells were isolated from the cells after around eleven days of culture. For these TCRs, the target antigens are not known. Sequencing used CD4+ T cells from PBMCs, cultured in vitro. These receptors were collected from a human donor in good health.

This clone came up once. The chain couples TRBV11-2 to TRBJ2-1; D is unclear. This CDR3 comprises 16 residues. The V gene's germline CDR1 is SGHAT and CDR2 FQNNGV. The V gene lost 1 base and the J gene lost 0 bases, with 10 bases spanning the gap. The CDR3 region is CASSLGGSNSYNEQFF. The CDR3 DNA reads as TGTGCCAGCAGCTTAGGGGGTAGCAACTCCTACAATGAGCAGTTCTTC.

This chain uses TRBV3-1 (or the pseudogene TRBV3-2) with TRBJ1-6; the D gene is possibly TRBD1 (5 bases). The CDR3 is 15 residues long. The germline gives CDR1 LGHDT, CDR2 YNNKEL (reference sequence). V was trimmed by 8 bases and J by 7 bases, leaving 18 bases between them. This CDR3 is CASRGGLTANSPLHF. The DNA of the CDR3 is TGTGCCAGCCGGGGCGGGCTTACTGCCAATTCACCCCTCCACTTT.

V is TRBV24-1 and J is TRBJ2-5, with 7 bases aligning to TRBD1. Germline V CDR1 and CDR2: KGHDR, SFDVKD. This CDR3 contains 16 residues. J lost 1 base, V lost 3 bases, and 7 bases had no gene match. CDR3 DNA sequence: TGTGCCACCAGTGATCCCGAAGGACAGGCCCAAGAGACCCAGTACTTC. The encoded protein is CATSDPEGQAQETQYF.

This chain joins TRBV15 and TRBJ2-5; a weak D match, TRBD2 (5 bases). The CDR3 spans 15 residues. V was shortened by 1 base and J by 1 base, with 10 bases between the two germline ends. From germline, CDR1 is LNHNV and CDR2 YYDKDF (reference sequence). Here the CDR3 DNA reads TGTGCCACCAGCAGAGGTGGCGGGCTCCAAGAGACCCAGTACTTC. Translation: CATSRGGGLQETQYF.

This clone was detected only once. In DNA form, the CDR3 reads TGTGCCAGCAGCCCAGAAGGGCGAGGCGGCTACGAGCAGTACTTC. Its translation is CASSPEGRGGYEQYF. The V call is TRBV11-3, the J call TRBJ2-7; unclear D gene. V shed 5 bases and J shed 3 bases, with 17 bases lying between them. CDR3 size: 15 residues. CDR1 and CDR2 from the germline V gene are SGHNT and YENEEA. Complete variable domain (other parts from reference TRBV11-3 and TRBJ2-7): EAGVVQSPRYKIIEKKQPVAFWCNPISGHNTLYWYLQNLGQGPELLIRYENEEAVDDSQLPKDRFSAERLKGVDSTLKIQPAELGDSAVYLCASSPEGRGGYEQYFGPGTRLTVT.

CDR3 bases: TGTGCCAGCAGCTTAGGGCTCCGGACCGGGGAGCTGTTTTTT. This translates into CASSLGLRTGELFF. J is TRBJ2-2 and V is TRBV7-3; D unresolved. Trimming pared 2 bases from V and 5 bases from J, leaving 9 bases between. CDR1 SGHTA and CDR2 FQGTGA come from the germline V gene. This CDR3 comprises 14 residues.

The chain employs TRBV7-7 and TRBJ1-1; D is uncertain. V lost 4 bases, J lost 1 base, and 7 bases lay in between. The V gene's germline CDR1 is SSHAT and CDR2 FNYEAQ (reference sequence). The CDR3 runs to 13 residues. For the CDR3, the DNA is TGTGCCAGCAGCTACCGATGGAACACTGAAGCTTTCTTT. Translated: CASSYRWNTEAFF.

This clone was counted a few times. The chain has TRBV2 and TRBJ2-2; perhaps D is TRBD1 or TRBD2 (5 bases each). Trimming removed 7 bases at V and 0 bases at J, with 15 bases between. Germline V gene sequence: CDR1 SNHLY, CDR2 FYNNEI. The CDR3 covers 16 residues. CDR3 DNA sequence: TGTGCCAGCACCCGACGGGGCGGTTCGAACACCGGGGAGCTGTTTTTT. Its protein product is CASTRRGGSNTGELFF.

This clone was detected a few times. The genes are TRBV7-6 and TRBJ2-2; maybe TRBD2 (6 bases). The CDR3 is 17 amino acids. V lost 2 bases and J lost 6, with 19 bases in between. From germline, CDR1 is SGHVS and CDR2 FNYEAQ. The CDR3 sequence: CASSLSGGTSDPGELFF. As DNA, the CDR3 is TGTGCCAGCAGCTTATCGGGCGGGACTTCCGATCCCGGGGAGCTGTTTTTT.

The chain combines TRBV5-4 with TRBJ2-1; D gene ambiguous. Trimming pared 3 bases from V and 3 bases from J, leaving 4 bases between. Germline V CDR1 and CDR2: SGHNT, YYREEE (reference sequence). This CDR3 spans 12 amino acids. This chain's CDR3 is CASSWDYNEQFF. In DNA form, the CDR3 reads TGTGCCAGCAGCTGGGACTACAATGAGCAGTTCTTC. Full variable domain (missing parts from reference TRBV5-4 and TRBJ2-1): ETGVTQSPTHLIKTRGQQVTLRCSSQSGHNTVSWYQQALGQGPQFIFQYYREEENGRGNFPPRFSGLQFPNYSSELNVNALELDDSALYLCASSWDYNEQFFGPGTRLTVL.

The chain joins TRBV10-3 to TRBJ2-1; the D gene is possibly TRBD2 (5 bases). This CDR3 is built from 11 residues. The V end lost 6 bases, the J end lost 8 bases, and 8 bases lay between the germline ends. Germline CDR1 is ENHRY and CDR2 is SYGVKD. The CDR3 spells CAISTSDEQFF. CDR3 nucleotide sequence: TGTGCCATCAGCACTAGTGATGAGCAGTTCTTC.

The chain has TRBV7-2 and TRBJ1-1; D may be TRBD1 (6 bases). The CDR3 extends over 13 amino acids. Germline V CDR1 and CDR2: SGHTA, FQGNSA. The V gene lost 5 bases and the J gene lost 4 bases, with 11 bases spanning the gap. The CDR3 sequence is CASSRGRGTEAFF. The CDR3 DNA follows: TGTGCCAGCAGCCGGGGCAGGGGCACTGAAGCTTTCTTT.

This clone was counted between two and nine times. This chain joins TRBV5-1 and TRBJ2-1; 8 nucleotides agree with TRBD1. Trimming cost V 1 base and J 2 bases; bases outside gene matches: 5. The CDR3 is 16 residues long. CDR1 is SGHRS, CDR2 YFSETQ, per germline. The CDR3 nucleotides read TGCGCCAGCAGCTTGTCTGGACAGGGAACCTACAATGAGCAGTTCTTC. Amino acids: CASSLSGQGTYNEQFF.

The chain combines TRBV19 with TRBJ1-3; the D is unclear. The CDR3 runs to 13 residues. Germline lookup yields CDR1 LNHDA and CDR2 SQIVND (reference sequence). The V end was cut by 5 bases, the J end by 4 bases, with 9 bases between. The CDR3 nucleotides read TGTGCCAGTAGTCTAAATTGGGGAAACACCATATATTTT. Translated: CASSLNWGNTIYF.

The J gene is TRBJ1-4, the V gene TRBV5-4; the D is unclear. Looked up from germline, CDR1 is SGHNT and CDR2 is YYREEE (reference sequence). The V end was cut by 4 bases, the J end by 6 bases, with 13 bases between. There are 14 residues in the CDR3. CDR3 sequence (DNA): TGTGCCAGCAGCCCCGGTGGGGTCGATGAAAAACTGTTTTTT. Translated: CASSPGGVDEKLFF.

The chain has TRBV7-3 and TRBJ2-7, with 7 bases identical to TRBD2. Trimming at V came to 5 bases and at J to 4 bases, leaving 11 bases not matched to a gene. There are 15 residues in the CDR3. Germline CDR1 and CDR2: SGHTA and FQGTGA. CDR3 sequence (DNA): TGTGCCAGCAGCCGAACCGGGAGGATCCTTTACGAGCAGTACTTC. Its protein is CASSRTGRILYEQYF.

This clone was counted only a few times. V gene TRBV5-1 combines with J gene TRBJ2-7, with TRBD2 matching 11 bases. The CDR3 contains 13 residues. The V segment lost 5 bases and the J segment 12 bases; nucleotides outside the gene matches: 10. The germline CDR1 and CDR2 sequences are SGHRS and YFSETQ. In DNA, the CDR3 is TGCGCCAGCAGACTAGCGGGAGAGTCTCATCGGTACTTC. Amino acids: CASRLAGESHRYF.

This sequence joins TRBV30 and TRBJ2-7; 9 bases align to TRBD2. Trimming at V came to 1 base and at J to 0 bases, leaving 4 bases not matched to a gene. CDR3 length equals 15 residues. In germline, CDR1 is GTSNPN, CDR2 SVGIG (reference sequence). The CDR3: CAWSGLAGTSYEQYF. The CDR3 nucleotides are TGTGCCTGGAGTGGGCTAGCGGGAACCTCCTACGAGCAGTACTTC.

V gene TRBV27 combines with J gene TRBJ2-6; D is perhaps TRBD1 or TRBD2 (5 bases each). Germline V CDR1 and CDR2: MNHEY, SMNVEV (reference sequence). Trimming removed 4 bases from V and 1 base from J, with 23 bases in between. The CDR3 has 20 amino acids. CDR3 sequence: CASSSKTPGPGRSGANVLTF. The CDR3 nucleotides are TGTGCCAGCAGTTCGAAAACGCCGGGACCGGGCAGATCTGGGGCCAACGTCCTGACTTTC.

V and J are TRBV28 and TRBJ2-5; perhaps TRBD1 as D (5 bases). Deletions cut 2 bases from V and 7 bases from J, with 14 bases between. Germline CDR1 and CDR2: MDHEN and SYDVKM. The CDR3 is 14 amino acids. As DNA, the CDR3 is TGTGCCAGCAGTTTAGAGACAGTGCTTGGGACCCAGTACTTC. Translated, it gives CASSLETVLGTQYF.

This chain links TRBV5-4 with TRBJ2-4; D perhaps matches TRBD2 (6 bases). Trimming took off 0 bases at V and 1 base at J, with 14 bases between the two ends. Germline assignment: CDR1 SGHNT and CDR2 YYREEE (reference sequence). The CDR3 has 17 residues. The CDR3 loop reads CASSLAGVGRAKNIQYF. The DNA of the CDR3 is TGTGCCAGCAGCTTGGCGGGAGTGGGGCGGGCCAAAAACATTCAGTACTTC.

The V gene is TRBV6-5, the J gene TRBJ1-5, with a weak D call TRBD1 (6 bases). Germline CDR1 MNHEY, CDR2 SVGAGI. V lost 8 bases and J 5 bases, leaving 13 bases between the germline ends. The length of the CDR3 is 13 residues. The CDR3, as DNA: TGTGCCAGCGGAGGACAGAGAGATCAGCCCCAGCATTTT. It yields the protein CASGGQRDQPQHF.

The J gene is TRBJ1-5, the V gene TRBV18; D uncertain. This CDR3 spans 15 amino acids. From germline, CDR1 is KGHSH and CDR2 LQKENI. V was pared by 3 bases and J by 1 base, with 10 bases between. In DNA, the CDR3 is TGTGCCAGCTCACCTTCGGACGGAAGCAATCAGCCCCAGCATTTT. This codes for CASSPSDGSNQPQHF.

This chain joins TRBV3-1 (or the pseudogene TRBV3-2) and TRBJ2-1, with 8 bases identical to TRBD2. The V and J ends lost 1 base and 4 bases, in that order; junction bases with no gene match: 6. The germline V gene encodes CDR1 LGHDT and CDR2 YNNKEL (reference sequence). The CDR3 has 16 amino acids. The CDR3 loop reads CASSQGISGTYNEQFF. Here the CDR3 DNA reads TGTGCCAGCAGCCAAGGGATTAGCGGGACTTACAATGAGCAGTTCTTC.